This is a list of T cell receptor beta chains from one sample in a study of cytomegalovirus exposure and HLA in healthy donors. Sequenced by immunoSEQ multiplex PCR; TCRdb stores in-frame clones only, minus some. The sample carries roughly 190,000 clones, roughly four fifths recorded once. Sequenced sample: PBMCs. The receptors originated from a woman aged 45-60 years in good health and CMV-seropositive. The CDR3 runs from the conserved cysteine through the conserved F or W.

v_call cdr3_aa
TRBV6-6 CASTPGQGENIQYF
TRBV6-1 CATPDRDRNEQYF
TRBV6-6 CASSYRELNNSPLHF
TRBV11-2 CASSLEAGRENTEAFF
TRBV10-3 CAISLGLGYTF
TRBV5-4 CASSLAGTGVAEKLFF
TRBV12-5 CASGYRENTEAFF
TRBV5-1 CASRGAPSTDTQYF
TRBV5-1 CASSLEPQGDTEAFF
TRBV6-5 CASSEGTGNEKLFF
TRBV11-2 CASSRSDRDYTEAFF
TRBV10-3 CAISRLTGGTEAFF
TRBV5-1 CASRGPSGVYTDTQYF
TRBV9 CASSVDLGHSEAFF
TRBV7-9 CSSSLVGIPGENTEAFF
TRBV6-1 CASSDRGSLGNTIYF
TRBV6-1 CASSSDRLRSPLHF
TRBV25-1 CASSFQTGGAGDTQYF
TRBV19 CASSIVWTGASYEQYF
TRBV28 CASSSTDRGGIQPQHF
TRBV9 CASSPRGPRGLDTGELFF
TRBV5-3 CARSPYSDTYYEQYF
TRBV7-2 CASSLMRGRTEAFF
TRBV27 CASSPDSYNEQFF
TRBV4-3 CASSQGLQGNTNSPLHF
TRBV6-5 CASTGQPSGANVLTF
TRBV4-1 CASSQDIRNYGYTF
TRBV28 CASSLFGWASSYEQYF
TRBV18 CASSPGQTFEKLFF
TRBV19 CASSSRALISGNTIYF
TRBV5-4 CASSLAFGGARIYNEQFF
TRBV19 CASSIAASDEQFF
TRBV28 CASWHSPYGYTF
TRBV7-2 CASTDRQGNTEAFF
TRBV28 CASSFGRRYEDRASEQYF
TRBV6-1 CASSGGGLLAGGLDTQYF
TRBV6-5 CASRRVKGTEAFF
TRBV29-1 CSPEGRQGPYTGELFF
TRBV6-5 CASSPTGNTEAFF
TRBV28 CASSREFWRGWSQIGYGYTF
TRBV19 CASSTGRGQMNTEAFF
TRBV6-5 CASRDWDRGREQYF
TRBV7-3 CASSAQGAYNEQFF
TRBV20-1 CSALYYEQYF